This T cell receptor beta chain was obtained from a study of neoadjuvant anti-PD-1 for oral cavity cancer. The method was immunoSEQ multiplex PCR; TCRdb's version includes in-frame clones alone and lacks a portion of them. The top ten clones hold about 2% of a sample with about 14,000 clones, around 74% of them seen once. V was cut by 0 bases and J by 2 bases, with 9 bases left in between. CDR3 size: 15 residues. Per germline, CDR1 SGHRS and CDR2 YFSETQ. The time point denotes: after neoadjuvant nivolumab, at surgical resection. Stage II-IVA oral cavity squamous cell carcinoma was new and untreated by systemic or radiation therapy.

This specimen consisted of PBMCs, obtained after nivolumab (anti-PD-1) treatment. The sequence derives from a person between 40 and 79 years old with oral cavity squamous cell carcinoma. This chain joins TRBV5-1 and TRBJ2-1; tentatively, D is TRBD1 (6 bases). The CDR3 region has the DNA TGCGCCAGCAGCTTGGACACAGGGCCCTACAATGAGCAGTTCTTC. This codes for CASSLDTGPYNEQFF. Using reference TRBV5-1 and TRBJ2-1 for the parts outside the CDR3, the full variable domain is KAGVTQTPRYLIKTRGQQVTLSCSPISGHRSVSWYQQTPGQGLQFLFEYFSETQRNKGNFPGRFSGRQFSNSRSEMNVSTLELGDSALYLCASSLDTGPYNEQFFGPGTRLTVL.